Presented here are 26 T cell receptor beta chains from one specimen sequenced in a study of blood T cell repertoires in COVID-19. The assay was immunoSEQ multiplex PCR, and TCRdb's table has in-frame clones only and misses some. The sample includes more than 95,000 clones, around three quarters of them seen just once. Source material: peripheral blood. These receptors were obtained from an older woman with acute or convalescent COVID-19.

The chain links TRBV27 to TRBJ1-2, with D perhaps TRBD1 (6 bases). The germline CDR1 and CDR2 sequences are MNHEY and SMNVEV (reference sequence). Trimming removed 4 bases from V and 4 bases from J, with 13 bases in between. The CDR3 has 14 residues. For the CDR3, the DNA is TGTGCCAGCAGTTCGGGGGGCCACCGCTATGGCTACACCTTC. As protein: CASSSGGHRYGYTF.

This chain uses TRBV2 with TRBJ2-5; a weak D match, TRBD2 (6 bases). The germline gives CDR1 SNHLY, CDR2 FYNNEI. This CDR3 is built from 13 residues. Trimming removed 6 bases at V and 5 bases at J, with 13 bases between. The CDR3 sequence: CASSGSLLETQYF. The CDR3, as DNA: TGTGCCAGCAGCGGGAGTCTGTTGGAGACCCAGTACTTC.

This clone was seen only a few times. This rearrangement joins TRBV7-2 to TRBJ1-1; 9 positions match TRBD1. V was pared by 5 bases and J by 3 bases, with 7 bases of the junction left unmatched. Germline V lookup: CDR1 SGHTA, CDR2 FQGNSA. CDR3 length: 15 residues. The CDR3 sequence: CASSQGQGGYTEAFF. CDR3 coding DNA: TGTGCCAGCAGCCAGGGACAGGGAGGGTACACTGAAGCTTTCTTT.

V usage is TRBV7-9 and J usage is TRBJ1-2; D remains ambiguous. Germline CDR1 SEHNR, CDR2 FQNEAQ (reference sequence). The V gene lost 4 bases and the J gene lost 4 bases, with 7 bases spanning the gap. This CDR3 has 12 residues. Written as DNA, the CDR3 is TGTGCCAGCAGCTCGGTTATCTATGGCTACACCTTC. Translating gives CASSSVIYGYTF.

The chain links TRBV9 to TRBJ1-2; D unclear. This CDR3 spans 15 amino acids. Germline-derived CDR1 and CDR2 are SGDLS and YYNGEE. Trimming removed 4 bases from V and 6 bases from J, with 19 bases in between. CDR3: CASSSSLGRANGYTF. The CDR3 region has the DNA TGTGCCAGCAGCTCATCACTAGGACGGGCGAATGGCTACACCTTC.

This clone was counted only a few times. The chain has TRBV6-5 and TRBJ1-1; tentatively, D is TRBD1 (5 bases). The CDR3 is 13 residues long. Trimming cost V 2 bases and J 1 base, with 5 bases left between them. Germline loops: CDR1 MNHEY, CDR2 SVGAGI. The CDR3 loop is CASSYTGNTEAFF. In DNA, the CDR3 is TGTGCCAGCAGTTACACAGGGAACACTGAAGCTTTCTTT.

The CDR3 nucleotides are TGCGCCAGCAGTCATAGCCCCACAGGGCCCAGGGGGTATGGCTACACCTTC. It translates to CASSHSPTGPRGYGYTF. This chain joins TRBV23-1 and TRBJ1-2, with TRBD1 matching 7 bases. TRBV23-1 belongs to the ORF category, with a function that is uncertain. The ends lost 3 bases at V and 5 bases at J; junction bases unmatched: 15. The CDR3 is 17 amino acids.

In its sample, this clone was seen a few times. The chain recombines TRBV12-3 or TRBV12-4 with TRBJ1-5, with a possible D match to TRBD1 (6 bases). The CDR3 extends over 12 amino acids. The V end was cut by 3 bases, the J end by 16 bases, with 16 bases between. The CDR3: CASSFGGAEAHF. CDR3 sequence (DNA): TGTGCCAGCAGTTTCGGGGGGGCGGAGGCCCATTTT.

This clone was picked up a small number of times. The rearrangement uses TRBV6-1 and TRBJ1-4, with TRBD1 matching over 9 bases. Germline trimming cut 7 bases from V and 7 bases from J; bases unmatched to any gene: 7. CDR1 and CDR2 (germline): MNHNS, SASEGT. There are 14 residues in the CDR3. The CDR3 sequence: CASNRGHTGEKLFF. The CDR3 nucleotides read TGTGCCAGCAACAGGGGGCATACGGGTGAAAAACTGTTTTTT.

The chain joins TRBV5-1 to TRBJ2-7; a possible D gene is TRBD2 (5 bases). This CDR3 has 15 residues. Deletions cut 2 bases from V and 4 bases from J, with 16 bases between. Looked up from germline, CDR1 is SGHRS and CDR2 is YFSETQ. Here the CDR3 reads CASSLSRGARYEQYF. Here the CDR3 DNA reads TGCGCCAGCAGCTTATCACGGGGTGCTAGGTACGAGCAGTACTTC.

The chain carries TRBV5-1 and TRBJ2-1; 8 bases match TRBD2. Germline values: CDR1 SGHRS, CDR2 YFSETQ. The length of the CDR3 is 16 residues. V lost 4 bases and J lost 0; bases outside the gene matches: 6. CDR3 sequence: CASSPSGLSSYNEQFF. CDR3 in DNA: TGCGCCAGCAGCCCTAGCGGGCTAAGCTCCTACAATGAGCAGTTCTTC.

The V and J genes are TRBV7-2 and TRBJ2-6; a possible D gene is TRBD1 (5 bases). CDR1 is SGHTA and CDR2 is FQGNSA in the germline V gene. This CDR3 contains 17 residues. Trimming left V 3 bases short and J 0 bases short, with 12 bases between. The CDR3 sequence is CASSFGQPGSGANVLTF. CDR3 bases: TGTGCCAGCAGCTTCGGACAACCAGGCTCTGGGGCCAACGTCCTGACTTTC.

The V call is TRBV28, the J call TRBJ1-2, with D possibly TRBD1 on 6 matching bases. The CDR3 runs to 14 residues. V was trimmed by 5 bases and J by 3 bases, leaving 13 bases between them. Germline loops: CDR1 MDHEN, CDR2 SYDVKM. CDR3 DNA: TGTGCCAGCAGTCTTACAGGGAAAGACTATGGCTACACCTTC. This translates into CASSLTGKDYGYTF.

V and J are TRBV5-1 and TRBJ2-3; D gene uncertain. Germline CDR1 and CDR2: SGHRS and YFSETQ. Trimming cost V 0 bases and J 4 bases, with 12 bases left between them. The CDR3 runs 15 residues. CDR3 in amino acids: CASSLEHLPADTQYF. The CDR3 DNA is TGCGCCAGCAGCTTGGAGCACCTTCCGGCAGATACGCAGTATTTT.

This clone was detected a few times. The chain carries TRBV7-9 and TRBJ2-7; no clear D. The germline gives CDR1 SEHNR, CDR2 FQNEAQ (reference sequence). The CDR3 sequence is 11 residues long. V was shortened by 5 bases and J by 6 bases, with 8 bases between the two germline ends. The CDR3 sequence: CASSSRGEQYF. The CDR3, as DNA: TGTGCCAGCAGCAGCCGCGGCGAGCAGTACTTC.

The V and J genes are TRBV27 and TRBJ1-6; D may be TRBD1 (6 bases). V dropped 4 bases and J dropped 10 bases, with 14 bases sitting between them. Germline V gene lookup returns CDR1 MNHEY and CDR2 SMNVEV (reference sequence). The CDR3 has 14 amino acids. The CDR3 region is CASSYTGIGSPLHF. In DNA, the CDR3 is TGTGCCAGCAGTTATACAGGGATAGGGTCACCCCTCCACTTT.

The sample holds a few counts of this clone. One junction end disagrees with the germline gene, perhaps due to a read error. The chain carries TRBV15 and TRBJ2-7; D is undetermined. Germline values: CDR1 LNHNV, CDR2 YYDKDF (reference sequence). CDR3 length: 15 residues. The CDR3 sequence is CATSRTTVTSFEQYF. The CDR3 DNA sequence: TGTGCCACCAGCAGAACTACCGTCACCTCCTTCGAGCAGTACTTC.

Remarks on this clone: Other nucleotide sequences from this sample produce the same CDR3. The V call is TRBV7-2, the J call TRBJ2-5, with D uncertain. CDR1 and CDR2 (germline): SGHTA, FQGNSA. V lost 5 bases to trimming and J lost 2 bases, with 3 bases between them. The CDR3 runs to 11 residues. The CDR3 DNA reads TGTGCCAGCAGCCTTCAAGAGACCCAGTACTTC. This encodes CASSLQETQYF.

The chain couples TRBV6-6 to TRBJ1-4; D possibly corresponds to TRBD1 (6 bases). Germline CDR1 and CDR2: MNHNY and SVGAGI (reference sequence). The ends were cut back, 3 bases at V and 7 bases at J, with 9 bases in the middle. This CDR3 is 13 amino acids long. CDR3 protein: CASSYQGTEKLFF. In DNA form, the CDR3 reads TGTGCCAGCAGTTATCAGGGGACTGAAAAACTGTTTTTT.

CDR3 amino acids: CASSDSYNEQFF. Here the CDR3 DNA reads TGTGCCAGCAGTGATAGTTACAATGAGCAGTTCTTC. The rearrangement joins TRBV2 to TRBJ2-1; unclear D gene. In germline, CDR1 is SNHLY, CDR2 FYNNEI. Trimming removed 3 bases from V and 4 bases from J, with 4 bases in between. This CDR3 has 12 amino acids.

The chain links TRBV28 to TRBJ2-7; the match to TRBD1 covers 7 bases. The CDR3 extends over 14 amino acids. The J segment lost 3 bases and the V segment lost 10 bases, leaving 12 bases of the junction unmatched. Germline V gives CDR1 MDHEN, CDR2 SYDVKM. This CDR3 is CATLLTGEIYEQYF. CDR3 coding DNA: TGTGCCACACTACTTACAGGGGAGATCTACGAGCAGTACTTC.

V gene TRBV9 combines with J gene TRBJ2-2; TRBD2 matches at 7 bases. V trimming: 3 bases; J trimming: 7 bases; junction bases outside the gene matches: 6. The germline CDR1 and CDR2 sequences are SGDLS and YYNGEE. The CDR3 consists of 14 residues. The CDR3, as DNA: TGTGCCAGCAGCGGACTAGCTAGTGACGGGGAGCTGTTTTTT. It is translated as CASSGLASDGELFF.

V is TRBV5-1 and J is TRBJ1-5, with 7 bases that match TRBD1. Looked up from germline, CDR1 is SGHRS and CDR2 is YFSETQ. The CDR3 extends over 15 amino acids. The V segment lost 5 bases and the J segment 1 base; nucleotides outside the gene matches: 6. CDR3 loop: CASSPETGSNQPQHF. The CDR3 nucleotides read TGCGCCAGCAGTCCTGAGACAGGGAGCAATCAGCCCCAGCATTTT.

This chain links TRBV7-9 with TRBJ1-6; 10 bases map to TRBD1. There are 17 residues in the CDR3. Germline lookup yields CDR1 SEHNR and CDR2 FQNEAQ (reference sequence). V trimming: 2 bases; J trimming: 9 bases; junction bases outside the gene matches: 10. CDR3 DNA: TGTGCCAGCAGCTTAACTCCGACAGGGGGCCGTTTTTCACCCCTCCACTTT. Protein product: CASSLTPTGGRFSPLHF.

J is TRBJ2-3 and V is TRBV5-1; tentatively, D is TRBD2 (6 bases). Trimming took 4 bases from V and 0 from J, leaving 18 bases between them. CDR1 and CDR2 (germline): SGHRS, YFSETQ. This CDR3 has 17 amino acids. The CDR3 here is CASSPGTPRVSTDTQYF. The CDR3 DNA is TGCGCCAGCAGCCCTGGGACTCCCCGGGTTAGCACAGATACGCAGTATTTT.

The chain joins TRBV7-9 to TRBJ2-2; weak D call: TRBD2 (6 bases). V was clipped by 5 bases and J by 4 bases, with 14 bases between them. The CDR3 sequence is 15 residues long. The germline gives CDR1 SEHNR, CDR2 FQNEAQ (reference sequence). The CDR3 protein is CASSTAGPSTGELFF. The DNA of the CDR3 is TGTGCCAGCAGCACGGCGGGGCCGAGCACCGGGGAGCTGTTTTTT.